This T cell receptor beta chain appears in the sequencing data of a study of shared clonotypes between healthy human individuals. Study overall: The donors, two women and a few men, were aged 18 to 49.

Germline CDR1 and CDR2: SGHVS and FQNEAQ. The length of the CDR3 is 19 residues. The V gene lost 3 bases and the J gene lost 0 bases, with 23 bases spanning the gap. This clone turned up a few times. CD8 cells regarded as naive lacked CD45RO, were positively chosen for CCR7, and omitted terminally differentiated effector memory CD45RA+ cells. Libraries were prepared by immunoSEQ multiplex PCR; TCRdb keeps only in-frame clonotypes and omits some of them. The profile shows about 580,000 clones, roughly 98% of them singletons. The V call is TRBV7-8, the J call TRBJ1-1; D perhaps matches TRBD1 (6 bases). This clonotype originated in a man aged 25 to 45 in good health. The sequencing input was naive CD8+ T cells sorted from blood. Here the CDR3 DNA reads TGTGCCAGCAGCTTCCTTAGAAGCAAACCGGGACAAATGAACACTGAAGCTTTCTTT. As protein: CASSFLRSKPGQMNTEAFF.